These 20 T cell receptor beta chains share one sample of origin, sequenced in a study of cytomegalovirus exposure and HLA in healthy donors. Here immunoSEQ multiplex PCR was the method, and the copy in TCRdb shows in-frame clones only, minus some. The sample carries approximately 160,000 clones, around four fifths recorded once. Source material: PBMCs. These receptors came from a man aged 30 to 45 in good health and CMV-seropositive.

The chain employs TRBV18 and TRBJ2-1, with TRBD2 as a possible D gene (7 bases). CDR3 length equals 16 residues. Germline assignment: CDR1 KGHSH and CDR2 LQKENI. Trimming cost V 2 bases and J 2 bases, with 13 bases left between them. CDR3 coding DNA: TGTGCCAGCTCACCAAGTCGGGGGGCCGCCTACAATGAGCAGTTCTTC. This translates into CASSPSRGAAYNEQFF.

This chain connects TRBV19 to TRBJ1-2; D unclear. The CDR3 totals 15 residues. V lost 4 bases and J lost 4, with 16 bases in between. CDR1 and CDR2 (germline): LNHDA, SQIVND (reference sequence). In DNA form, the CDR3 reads TGTGCCAGTAGTACTCGGTCCAAATGGAGCTATGGCTACACCTTC. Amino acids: CASSTRSKWSYGYTF.

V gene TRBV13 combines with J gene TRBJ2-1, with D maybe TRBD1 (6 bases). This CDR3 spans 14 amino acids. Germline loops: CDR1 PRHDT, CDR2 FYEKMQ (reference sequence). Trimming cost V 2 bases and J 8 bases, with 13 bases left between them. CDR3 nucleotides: TGTGCCAGCAGCTTATTAACAGGGATCCATGAGCAGTTCTTC. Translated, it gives CASSLLTGIHEQFF.

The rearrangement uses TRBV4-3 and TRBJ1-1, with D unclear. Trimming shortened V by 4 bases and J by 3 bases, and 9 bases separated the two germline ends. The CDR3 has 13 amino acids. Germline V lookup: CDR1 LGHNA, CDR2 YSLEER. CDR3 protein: CASSRPGYTEAFF. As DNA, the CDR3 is TGCGCCAGCAGCCGCCCGGGGTACACTGAAGCTTTCTTT.

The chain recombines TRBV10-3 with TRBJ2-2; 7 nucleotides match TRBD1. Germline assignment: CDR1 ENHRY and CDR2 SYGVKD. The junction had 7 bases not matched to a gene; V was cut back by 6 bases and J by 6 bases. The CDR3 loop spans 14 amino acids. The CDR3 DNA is TGTGCCATCAGGCTAACAGGGGCGGCCGGGGAGCTGTTTTTT. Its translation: CAIRLTGAAGELFF.

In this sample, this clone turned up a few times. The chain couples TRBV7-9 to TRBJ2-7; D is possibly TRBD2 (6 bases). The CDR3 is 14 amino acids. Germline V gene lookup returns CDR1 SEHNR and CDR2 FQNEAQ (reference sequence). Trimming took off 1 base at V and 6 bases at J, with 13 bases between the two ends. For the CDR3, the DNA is TGTGCCAGCAGCTTAGGGGACTCATCCAGCGAGCAGTACTTC. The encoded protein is CASSLGDSSSEQYF.

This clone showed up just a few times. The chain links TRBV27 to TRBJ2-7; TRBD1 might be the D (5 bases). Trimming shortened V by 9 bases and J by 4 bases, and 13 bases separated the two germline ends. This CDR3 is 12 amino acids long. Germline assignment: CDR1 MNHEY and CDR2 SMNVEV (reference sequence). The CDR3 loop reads CASGQGWYEQYF. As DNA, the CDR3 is TGTGCCAGTGGCCAGGGATGGTACGAGCAGTACTTC.

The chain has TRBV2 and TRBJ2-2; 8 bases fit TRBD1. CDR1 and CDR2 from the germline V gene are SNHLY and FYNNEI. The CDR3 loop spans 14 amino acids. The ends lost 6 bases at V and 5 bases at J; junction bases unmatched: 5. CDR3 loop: CASRQGAGTGELFF. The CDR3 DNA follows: TGTGCCAGCAGGCAGGGGGCGGGAACCGGGGAGCTGTTTTTT.

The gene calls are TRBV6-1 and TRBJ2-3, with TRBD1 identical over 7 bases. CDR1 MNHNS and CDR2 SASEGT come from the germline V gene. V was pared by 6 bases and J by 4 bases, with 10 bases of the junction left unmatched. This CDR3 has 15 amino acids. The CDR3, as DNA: TGTGCCAGCAGCACCGGGACAGTGCTTTCAGATACGCAGTATTTT. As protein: CASSTGTVLSDTQYF.

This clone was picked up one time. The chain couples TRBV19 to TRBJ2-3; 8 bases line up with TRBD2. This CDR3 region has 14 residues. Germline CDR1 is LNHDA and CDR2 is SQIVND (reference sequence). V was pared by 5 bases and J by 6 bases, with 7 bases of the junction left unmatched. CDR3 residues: CASSLGLGKDTQYF. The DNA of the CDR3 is TGTGCCAGTAGTTTGGGACTAGGGAAGGATACGCAGTATTTT.

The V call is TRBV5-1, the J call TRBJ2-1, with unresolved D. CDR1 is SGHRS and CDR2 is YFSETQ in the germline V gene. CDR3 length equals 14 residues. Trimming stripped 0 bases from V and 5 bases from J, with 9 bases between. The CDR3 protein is CASSLVLGDNEQFF. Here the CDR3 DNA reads TGCGCCAGCAGCTTGGTTCTCGGTGACAATGAGCAGTTCTTC.

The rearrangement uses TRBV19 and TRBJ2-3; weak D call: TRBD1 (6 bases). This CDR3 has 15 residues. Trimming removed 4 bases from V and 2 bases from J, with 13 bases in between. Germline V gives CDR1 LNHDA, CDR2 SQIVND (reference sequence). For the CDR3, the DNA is TGTGCCAGTAGTACTGATAGGGGGACCACAGATACGCAGTATTTT. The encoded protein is CASSTDRGTTDTQYF. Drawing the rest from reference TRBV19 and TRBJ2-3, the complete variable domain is DGGITQSPKYLFRKEGQNVTLSCEQNLNHDAMYWYRQDPGQGLRLIYYSQIVNDFQKGDIAEGYSVSREKKESFPLTVTSAQKNPTAFYLCASSTDRGTTDTQYFGPGTRLTVL.

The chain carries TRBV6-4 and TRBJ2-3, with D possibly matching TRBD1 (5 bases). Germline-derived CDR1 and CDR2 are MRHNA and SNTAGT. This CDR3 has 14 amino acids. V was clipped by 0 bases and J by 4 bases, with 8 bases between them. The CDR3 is CASSDSPGPDTQYF. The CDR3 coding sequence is TGTGCCAGCAGTGACTCTCCAGGGCCAGATACGCAGTATTTT.

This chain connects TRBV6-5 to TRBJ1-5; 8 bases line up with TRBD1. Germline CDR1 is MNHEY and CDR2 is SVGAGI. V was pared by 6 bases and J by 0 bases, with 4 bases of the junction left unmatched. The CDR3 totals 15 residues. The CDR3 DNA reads TGTGCCAGCAGCAGACAGGGGAATAGCAATCAGCCCCAGCATTTT. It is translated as CASSRQGNSNQPQHF.

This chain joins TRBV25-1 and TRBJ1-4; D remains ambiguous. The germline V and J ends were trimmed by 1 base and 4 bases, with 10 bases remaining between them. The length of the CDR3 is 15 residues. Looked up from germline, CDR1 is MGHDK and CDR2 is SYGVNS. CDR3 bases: TGTGCCAGCAGTGAATTTGTGACTGATAATGAAAAACTGTTTTTT. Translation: CASSEFVTDNEKLFF.

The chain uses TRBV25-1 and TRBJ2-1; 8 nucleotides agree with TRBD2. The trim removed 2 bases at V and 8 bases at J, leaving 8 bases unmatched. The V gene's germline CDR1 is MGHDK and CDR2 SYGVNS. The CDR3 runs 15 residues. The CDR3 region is CASSEAERGSHEQFF. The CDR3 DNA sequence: TGTGCCAGCAGTGAAGCGGAGCGGGGGTCCCATGAGCAGTTCTTC.

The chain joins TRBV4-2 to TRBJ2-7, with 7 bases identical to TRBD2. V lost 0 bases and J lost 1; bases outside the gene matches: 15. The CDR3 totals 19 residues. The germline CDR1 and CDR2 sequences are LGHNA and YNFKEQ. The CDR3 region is CASSQEAGLPSTRSYEQYF. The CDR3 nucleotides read TGTGCCAGCAGCCAAGAGGCGGGACTACCATCTACCCGTTCCTACGAGCAGTACTTC.

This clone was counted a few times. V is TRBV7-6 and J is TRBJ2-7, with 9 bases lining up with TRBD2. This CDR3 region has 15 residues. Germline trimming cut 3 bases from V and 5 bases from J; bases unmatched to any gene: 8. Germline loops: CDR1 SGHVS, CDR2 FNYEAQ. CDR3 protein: CASSFGASGEHEQYF. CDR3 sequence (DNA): TGTGCCAGCAGCTTTGGGGCTAGCGGGGAACACGAGCAGTACTTC.

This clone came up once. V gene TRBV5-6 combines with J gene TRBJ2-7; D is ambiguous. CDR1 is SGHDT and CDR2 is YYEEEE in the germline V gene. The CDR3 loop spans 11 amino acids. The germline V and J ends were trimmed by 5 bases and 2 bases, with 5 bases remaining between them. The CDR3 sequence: CASSYTYEQYF. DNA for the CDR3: TGTGCCAGCAGTTATACCTACGAGCAGTACTTC.

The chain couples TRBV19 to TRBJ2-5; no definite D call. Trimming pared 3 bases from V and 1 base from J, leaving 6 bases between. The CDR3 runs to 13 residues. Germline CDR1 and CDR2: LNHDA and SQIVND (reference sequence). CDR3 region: CASSIDSQETQYF. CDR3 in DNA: TGTGCCAGTAGTATTGATAGCCAAGAGACCCAGTACTTC.